This TCR beta chain was recorded in a study of shared clonotypes between healthy human individuals. After removal of 7 bases from V and 5 bases from J, the junction contained 5 bases not matched to a gene. Germline assignment: CDR1 SGHRS and CDR2 YFSETQ. This CDR3 region has 13 residues. The CD8 memory sample joined CD45RO+ cells and CCR7-negative CD45RA+ cells. The method was immunoSEQ multiplex PCR; TCRdb's version includes in-frame clones alone and lacks a portion of them. Among roughly 660,000 clones listed, 90% were seen once. The sequence was obtained from a man aged 18 to 35 in good health. Some clones in this sample may be carry-over from other donors' samples. This rearrangement joins TRBV5-1 to TRBJ2-1, with 8 bases aligning to TRBD2. The sample taken for sequencing was memory CD8+ T cells from PBMCs. The subset here: CD45RO+ cells pooled with CCR7-negative TemRA cells. CDR3 nucleotides: TGCGCCAGCGAGCGGGAGTTCAACAATGAGCAGTTCTTC. Translating gives CASEREFNNEQFF.